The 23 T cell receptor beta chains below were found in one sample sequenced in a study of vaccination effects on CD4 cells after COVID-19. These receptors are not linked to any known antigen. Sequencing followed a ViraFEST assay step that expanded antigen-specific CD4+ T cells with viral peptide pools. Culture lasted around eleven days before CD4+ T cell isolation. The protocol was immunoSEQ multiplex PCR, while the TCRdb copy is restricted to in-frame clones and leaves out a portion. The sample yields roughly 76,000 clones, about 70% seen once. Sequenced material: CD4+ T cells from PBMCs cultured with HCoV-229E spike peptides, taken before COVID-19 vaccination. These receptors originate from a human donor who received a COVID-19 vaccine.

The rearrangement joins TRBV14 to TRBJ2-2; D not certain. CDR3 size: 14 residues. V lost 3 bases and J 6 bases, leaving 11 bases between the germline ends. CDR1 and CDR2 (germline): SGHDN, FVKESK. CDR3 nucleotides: TGTGCCAGCAGCCAGAGTCTCAATTCCGGGGAGCTGTTTTTT. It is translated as CASSQSLNSGELFF. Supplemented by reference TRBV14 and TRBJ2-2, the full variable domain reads EAGVTQFPSHSVIEKGQTVTLRCDPISGHDNLYWYRRVMGKEIKFLLHFVKESKQDESGMPNNRFLAERTGGTYSTLKVQPAELEDSGVYFCASSQSLNSGELFFGEGSRLTVL.

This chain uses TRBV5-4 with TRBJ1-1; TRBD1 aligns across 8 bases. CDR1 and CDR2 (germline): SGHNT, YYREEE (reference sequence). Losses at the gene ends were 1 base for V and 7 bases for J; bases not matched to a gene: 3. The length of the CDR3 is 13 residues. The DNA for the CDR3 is TGTGCCAGCAGCTTGACAGGGGGAATTGAAGCTTTCTTT. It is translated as CASSLTGGIEAFF.

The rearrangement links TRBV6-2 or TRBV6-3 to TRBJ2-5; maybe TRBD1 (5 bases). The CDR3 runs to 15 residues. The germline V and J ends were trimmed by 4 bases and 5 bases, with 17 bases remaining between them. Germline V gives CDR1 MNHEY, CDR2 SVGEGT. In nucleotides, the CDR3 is TGTGCCAGCAGTTCGTCAGGGCAGGTCGGGGAGACCCAGTACTTC. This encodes CASSSSGQVGETQYF.

The CDR3 coding sequence is TGTGCTAGTGGTTTGATCGTCGGAGAGTCCAAAAACATTCAGTACTTC. Translated, it gives CASGLIVGESKNIQYF. The chain carries TRBV12-5 and TRBJ2-4, with D unclear. From germline, CDR1 is LGHNT and CDR2 FRNRAP. This CDR3 is 16 amino acids long. V was clipped by 2 bases and J by 2 bases, with 13 bases between them.

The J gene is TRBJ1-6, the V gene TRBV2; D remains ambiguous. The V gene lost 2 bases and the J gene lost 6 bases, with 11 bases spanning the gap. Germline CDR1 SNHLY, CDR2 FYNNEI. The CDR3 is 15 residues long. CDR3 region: CASSEWYSRNSPLHF. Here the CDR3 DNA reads TGTGCCAGCAGTGAATGGTACTCTCGTAATTCACCCCTCCACTTT.

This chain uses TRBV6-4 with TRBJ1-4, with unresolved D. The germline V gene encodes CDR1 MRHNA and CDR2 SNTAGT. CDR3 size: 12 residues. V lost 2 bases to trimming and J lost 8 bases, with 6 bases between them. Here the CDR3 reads CASSDRGEKLFF. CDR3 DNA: TGTGCCAGCAGTGACCGAGGGGAAAAACTGTTTTTT.

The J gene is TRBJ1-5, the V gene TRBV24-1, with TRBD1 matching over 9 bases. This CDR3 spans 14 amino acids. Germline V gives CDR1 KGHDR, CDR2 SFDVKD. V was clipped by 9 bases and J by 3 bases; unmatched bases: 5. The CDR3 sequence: CATGTGFNNQPQHF. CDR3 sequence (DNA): TGTGCCACCGGGACAGGGTTTAACAATCAGCCCCAGCATTTT.

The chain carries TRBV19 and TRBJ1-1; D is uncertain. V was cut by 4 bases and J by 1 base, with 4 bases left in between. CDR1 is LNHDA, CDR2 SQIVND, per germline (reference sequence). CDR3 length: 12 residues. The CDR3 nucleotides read TGTGCCAGTAGTAGAACGAACACTGAAGCTTTCTTT. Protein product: CASSRTNTEAFF.

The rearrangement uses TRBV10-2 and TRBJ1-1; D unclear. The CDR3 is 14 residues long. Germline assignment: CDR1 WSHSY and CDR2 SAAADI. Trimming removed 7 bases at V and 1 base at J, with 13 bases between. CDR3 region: CASIDYSSNTEAFF. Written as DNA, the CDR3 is TGCGCCAGCATTGACTACAGCTCGAACACTGAAGCTTTCTTT.

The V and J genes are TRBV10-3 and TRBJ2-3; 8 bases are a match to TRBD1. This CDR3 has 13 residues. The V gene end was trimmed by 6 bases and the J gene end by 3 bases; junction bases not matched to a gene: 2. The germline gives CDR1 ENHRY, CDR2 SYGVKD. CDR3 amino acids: CAISDRGTDTQYF. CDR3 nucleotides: TGTGCCATCAGCGACAGGGGAACAGATACGCAGTATTTT.

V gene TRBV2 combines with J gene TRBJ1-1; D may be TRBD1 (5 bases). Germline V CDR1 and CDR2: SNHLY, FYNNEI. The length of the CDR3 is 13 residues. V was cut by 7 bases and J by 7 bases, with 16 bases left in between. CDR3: CASTGLGNLEAFF. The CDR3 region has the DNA TGTGCCAGCACGGGGCTCGGAAATCTTGAAGCTTTCTTT.

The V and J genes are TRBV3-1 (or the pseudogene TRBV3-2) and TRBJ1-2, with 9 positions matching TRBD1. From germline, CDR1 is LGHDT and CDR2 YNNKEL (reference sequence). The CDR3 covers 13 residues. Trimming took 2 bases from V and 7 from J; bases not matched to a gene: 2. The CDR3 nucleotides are TGTGCCAGCAGCCAATTACAGGGGGCTGGCTACACCTTC. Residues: CASSQLQGAGYTF.

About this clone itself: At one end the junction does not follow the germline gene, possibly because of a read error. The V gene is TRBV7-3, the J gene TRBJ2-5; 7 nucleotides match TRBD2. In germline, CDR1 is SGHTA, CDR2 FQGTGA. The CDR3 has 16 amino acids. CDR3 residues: CASSPPGGTTQGTQYF. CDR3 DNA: TGTGCCAGCAGCCCCCCGGGGGGAACAACTCAAGGGACCCAGTACTTC.

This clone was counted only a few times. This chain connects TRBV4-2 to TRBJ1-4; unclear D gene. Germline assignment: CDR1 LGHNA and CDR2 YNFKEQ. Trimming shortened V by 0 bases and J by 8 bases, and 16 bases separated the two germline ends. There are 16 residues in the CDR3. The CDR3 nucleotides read TGTGCCAGCAGCCAAGATTATGGAACTGGTGAGGAAAAACTGTTTTTT. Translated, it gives CASSQDYGTGEEKLFF.

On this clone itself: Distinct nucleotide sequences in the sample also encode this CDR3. The CDR3 DNA reads as TGTGCCAGCAGCGTAGTCTACACCGGGGAGCTGTTTTTT. It translates to CASSVVYTGELFF. V usage is TRBV9 and J usage is TRBJ2-2; no clear D gene. Looked up from germline, CDR1 is SGDLS and CDR2 is YYNGEE. With 0 bases removed from V and 3 bases from J, the gap between germline ends came to 3 bases. This CDR3 has 13 residues.

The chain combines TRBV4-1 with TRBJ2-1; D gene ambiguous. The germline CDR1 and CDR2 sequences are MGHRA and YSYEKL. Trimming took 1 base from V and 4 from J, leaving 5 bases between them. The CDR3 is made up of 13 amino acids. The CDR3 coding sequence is TGCGCCAGCAGCCAAGTCCAATACAATGAGCAGTTCTTC. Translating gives CASSQVQYNEQFF.

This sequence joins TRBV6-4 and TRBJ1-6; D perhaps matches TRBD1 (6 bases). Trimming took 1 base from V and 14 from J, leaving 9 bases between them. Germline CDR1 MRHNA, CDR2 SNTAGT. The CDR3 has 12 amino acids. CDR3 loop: CASSDFRGALHF. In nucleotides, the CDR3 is TGTGCCAGCAGTGACTTTAGGGGGGCCCTCCACTTT.

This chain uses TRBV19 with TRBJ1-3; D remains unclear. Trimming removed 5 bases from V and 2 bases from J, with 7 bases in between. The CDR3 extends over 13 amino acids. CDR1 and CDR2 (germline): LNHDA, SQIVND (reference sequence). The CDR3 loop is CASSRGAGNTIYF. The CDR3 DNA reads TGTGCCAGTAGTCGAGGAGCTGGAAACACCATATATTTT.

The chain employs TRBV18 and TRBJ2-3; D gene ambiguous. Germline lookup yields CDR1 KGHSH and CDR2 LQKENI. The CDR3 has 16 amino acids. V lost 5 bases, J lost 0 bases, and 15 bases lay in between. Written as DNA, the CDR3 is TGTGCCAGCTCATCATACGGATTTTCTAGCACAGATACGCAGTATTTT. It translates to CASSSYGFSSTDTQYF.

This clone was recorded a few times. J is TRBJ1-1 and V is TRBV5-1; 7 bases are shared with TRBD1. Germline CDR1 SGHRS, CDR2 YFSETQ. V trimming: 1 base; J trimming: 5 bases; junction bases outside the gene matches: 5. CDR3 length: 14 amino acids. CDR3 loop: CASSLTGARTEAFF. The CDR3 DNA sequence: TGCGCCAGCAGCTTGACAGGGGCGAGGACTGAAGCTTTCTTT.

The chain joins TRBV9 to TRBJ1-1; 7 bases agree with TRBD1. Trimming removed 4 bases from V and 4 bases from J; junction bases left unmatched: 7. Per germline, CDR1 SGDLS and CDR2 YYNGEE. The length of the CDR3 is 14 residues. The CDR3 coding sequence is TGTGCCAGCAGCTCTAGGACAGGCGGCACTGAAGCTTTCTTT. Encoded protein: CASSSRTGGTEAFF.

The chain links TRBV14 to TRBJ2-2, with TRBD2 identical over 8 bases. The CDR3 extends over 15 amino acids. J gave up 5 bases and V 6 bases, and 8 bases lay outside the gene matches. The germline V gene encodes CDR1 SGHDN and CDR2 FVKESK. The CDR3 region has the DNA TGTGCCAGCAGGCCGGGACTAGGAGGGACCGGGGAGCTGTTTTTT. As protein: CASRPGLGGTGELFF.

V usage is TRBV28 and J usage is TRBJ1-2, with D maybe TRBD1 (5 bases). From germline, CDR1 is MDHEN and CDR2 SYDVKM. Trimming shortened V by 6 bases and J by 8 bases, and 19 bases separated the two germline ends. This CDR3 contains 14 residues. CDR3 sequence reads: CASSPGTGRWGYTF. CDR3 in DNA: TGTGCCAGCAGCCCCGGGACGGGGAGGTGGGGCTACACCTTC.